This record covers a single TCR beta chain. The data derive from a study of human T cells and chemical hapten exposure. Study at large: Mostly female, the patients presented with alopecia areata, totalis or universalis.

TCRdb called the RACE reads again in MiXCR, with one record for every CDR3 protein. The profile shows about 250,000 distinct CDR3 sequences, just under 8% of them singletons. Sample time point: pre-sensitization, week 0. Sample treatment: therapeutic diphenylcyclopropenone sensitization with weekly scalp DPC. The sequence was collected from a man younger than 35 with alopecia areata. Some clones in this sample may be carry-over from other donors' samples. Sample: whole blood, taken in connection with sensitization to the hapten diphenylcyclopropenone (DPC).

The CDR3 DNA reads as TGCGCCAGCAGCCGCTTTACCACTAGCGGCATTTCTCCCGGGGAGCTGTTTTTT. This codes for CASSRFTTSGISPGELFF. The chain recombines TRBV4-1 with TRBJ2-2; 8 bases fit TRBD2. This CDR3 spans 18 amino acids. Germline trimming cut 4 bases from V and 6 bases from J; bases unmatched to any gene: 16. The V gene's germline CDR1 is MGHRA and CDR2 YSYEKL.